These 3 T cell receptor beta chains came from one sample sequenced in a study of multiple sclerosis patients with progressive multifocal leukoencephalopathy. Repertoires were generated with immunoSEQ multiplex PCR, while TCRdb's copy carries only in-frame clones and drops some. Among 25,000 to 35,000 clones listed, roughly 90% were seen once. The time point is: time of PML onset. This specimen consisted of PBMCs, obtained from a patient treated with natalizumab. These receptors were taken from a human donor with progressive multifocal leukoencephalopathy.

The DNA for the CDR3 is TGTGCCAGCAGTGAATACGGCAATCAGCCCCAGCATTTT. Protein sequence: CASSEYGNQPQHF. The chain employs TRBV6-5 and TRBJ1-5; D unclear. This CDR3 is built from 13 residues. V lost 5 bases to trimming and J lost 2 bases, with 7 bases between them. Per the germline V gene, CDR1 is MNHEY and CDR2 is SVGAGI.

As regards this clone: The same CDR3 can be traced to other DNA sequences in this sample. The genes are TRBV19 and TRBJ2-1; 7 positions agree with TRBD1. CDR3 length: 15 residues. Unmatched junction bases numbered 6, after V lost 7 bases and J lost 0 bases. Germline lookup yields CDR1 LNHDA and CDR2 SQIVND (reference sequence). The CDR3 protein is CASTPDRSSYNEQFF. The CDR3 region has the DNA TGTGCCAGTACCCCGGACAGGAGCTCCTACAATGAGCAGTTCTTC.

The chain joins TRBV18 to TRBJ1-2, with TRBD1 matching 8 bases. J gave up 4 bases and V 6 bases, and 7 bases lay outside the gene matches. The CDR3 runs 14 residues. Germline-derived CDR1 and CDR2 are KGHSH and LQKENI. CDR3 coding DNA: TGTGCCAGCTCCCCGGGACAGGCCTTCTATGGCTACACCTTC. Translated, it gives CASSPGQAFYGYTF.